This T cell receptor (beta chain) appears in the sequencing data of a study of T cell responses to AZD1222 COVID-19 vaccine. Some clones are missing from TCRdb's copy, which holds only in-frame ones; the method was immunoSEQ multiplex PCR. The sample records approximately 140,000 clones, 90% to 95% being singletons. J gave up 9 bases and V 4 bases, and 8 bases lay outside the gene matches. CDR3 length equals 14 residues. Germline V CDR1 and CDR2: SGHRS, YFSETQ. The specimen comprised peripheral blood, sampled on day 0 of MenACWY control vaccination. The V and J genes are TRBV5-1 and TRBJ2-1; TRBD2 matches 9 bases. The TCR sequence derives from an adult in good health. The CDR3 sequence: CASSPGLAAGEQFF. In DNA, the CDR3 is TGCGCCAGCAGCCCGGGACTAGCTGCAGGTGAGCAGTTCTTC.